This TCR beta chain came from a study of blood T cell repertoires in COVID-19. Looking at the study overall: Acute and convalescent COVID-19 samples came from the United States, Italy and Spain. Sources were T cells, B-cell-depleted T cells, or PBMCs; the material itself was cDNA or gDNA.

A single count supports this clone. Those enrolled in Seattle joined during active infection and were followed longitudinally afterward. Authors' methods: Using reference gene primer amplification, nucleated cell counts were estimated. The table came from immunoSEQ multiplex PCR; TCRdb's copy has only in-frame clones and leaves some out. That table furnishes V, J and clone size, whereas the DNA furnished D and trimming. The sample has nearly 350,000 clones; roughly 86% are singletons. There are 13 residues in the CDR3. Trimming took 5 bases from V and 2 from J, leaving 10 bases between them. Germline V CDR1 and CDR2: MDHEN, SYDVKM.

The chain has TRBV28 and TRBJ2-7, with D possibly matching TRBD1 (6 bases). Sequenced material: peripheral blood. This clonotype was sampled from a woman in her 70s with COVID-19, enrolled during active disease. CDR3 in DNA: TGTGCCAGCAGTGGACAGATCCCCTACGAGCAGTACTTC. It specifies CASSGQIPYEQYF.